The rows below give T cell receptor beta chains drawn from one sample of a study of sequential checkpoint blockade in melanoma. Repertoires were generated with immunoSEQ multiplex PCR, while TCRdb's copy carries only in-frame clones and drops some. The sample lists around 9,000 clones; 50% to 65% were seen once. Sequencing used CD8+ T cells sorted from blood (inferred from file names), obtained from a patient given nivolumab and ipilimumab in sequence. The receptor source for this set is a human donor with melanoma. Each CDR3 is given with its conserved first and last residue. The D gene is left open where the match is weak. Clone size appears in some rows only: once, few, many, or a class for an expanded clone.

>TRBD1|12|NA|TRBV30|TRBJ1-1
CAWNRGQTEAFF
TGTGCCTGGAACAGGGGGCAGACTGAAGCTTTCTTT
>NA|15|NA|TRBV27|TRBJ2-5
CASSLGSPFQETQYF
TGTGCCAGCAGTTTAGGCAGTCCTTTCCAAGAGACCCAGTACTTC
>NA|13|few|TRBV6-5|TRBJ2-7
CASSEENHYEQYF
TGTGCCAGCAGTGAGGAGAACCACTACGAGCAGTACTTC
>TRBD2|18|NA|TRBV19|TRBJ2-7
CASSLSGLAGPPPYEQYF
TGTGCCAGTAGCCTATCCGGACTAGCGGGTCCTCCCCCCTACGAGCAGTACTTC
>TRBD1|15|NA|TRBV19|TRBJ1-1
CASSTWTGQNTEAFF
TGTGCCAGTAGTACTTGGACAGGGCAGAACACTGAAGCTTTCTTT
>TRBD2|11|few|TRBV11-2|TRBJ2-5
CASRLSGAQYF
TGTGCCAGCCGCCTCAGCGGGGCCCAGTACTTC
>TRBD1|15|NA|TRBV4-1|TRBJ2-7
CASSQDPGTGEEQYF
TGCGCCAGCAGCCAAGATCCCGGGACAGGTGAGGAGCAGTACTTC
>TRBD2|14|NA|TRBV5-1|TRBJ2-3
CASSLGEGQDTQYF
TGCGCCAGCAGCTTGGGGGAGGGCCAAGATACGCAGTATTTT
>TRBD1|16|NA|TRBV7-3|TRBJ2-1
CASSFSRTGGYNEQFF
TGTGCCAGCAGCTTCTCCAGGACAGGGGGGTACAATGAGCAGTTCTTC
>TRBD1|16|once|TRBV5-1|TRBJ2-1
CASSRSRDRKYNEQFF
TGCGCCAGCAGCAGGAGTAGGGACAGGAAATACAATGAGCAGTTCTTC
>NA|15|NA|TRBV9|TRBJ1-6
CASSVARAGSGPLHF
TGTGCCAGCAGCGTAGCCAGGGCAGGGTCTGGACCCCTCCACTTT
>TRBD2|16|NA|TRBV11-2|TRBJ2-2
CASSLVAGVDTGELFF
TGTGCCAGCAGCTTAGTCGCGGGAGTAGACACCGGGGAGCTGTTTTTT
>TRBD2|15|NA|TRBV6-1|TRBJ2-1
CASSAEAGGLNEQFF
TGTGCCAGCAGTGCTGAAGCGGGGGGGCTCAATGAGCAGTTCTTC
>TRBD2|15|NA|TRBV6-1|TRBJ2-1
CASVGTSGGYNEQFF
TGTGCCAGCGTTGGGACTAGCGGGGGTTACAATGAGCAGTTCTTC
>NA|12|few|TRBV19|TRBJ2-7
CASGITDYVQYF
TGTGCCAGTGGAATTACAGACTATGTGCAGTACTTC
>TRBD2|16|NA|TRBV4-3|TRBJ2-1
CASSQDARRGVHEQFF
TGCGCCAGCAGCCAAGATGCTCGGCGGGGGGTCCATGAGCAGTTCTTC
>NA|11|NA|TRBV19|TRBJ1-5
CATGRFQPQHF
TGTGCCACAGGCAGGTTTCAGCCCCAGCATTTT
>NA|17|medium-sized|TRBV14|TRBJ2-2
CASSQDPQGSYTGELFF
TGTGCCAGCAGCCAAGATCCCCAGGGGAGTTACACCGGGGAGCTGTTTTTT
>TRBD1|13|NA|TRBV7-9|TRBJ2-7
CASSEGQVYEQYF
TGTGCCAGCAGCGAGGGACAGGTTTACGAGCAGTACTTC
>TRBD2|11|NA|TRBV6-1|TRBJ2-5
CASSEGLAQYF
TGTGCCAGCAGCGAAGGACTAGCCCAGTACTTC
>TRBD1|15|NA|TRBV4-1|TRBJ1-1
CASSPFPTGTEQAFF
TGCGCCAGCAGCCCTTTCCCCACCGGGACAGAGCAAGCTTTCTTT
>NA|13|NA|TRBV21-1|TRBJ1-2
CASSLDSLYGYTF
TGTGCCAGCAGCCTTGACAGCCTTTATGGCTACACCTTC
>NA|13|NA|TRBV9|TRBJ1-2
CASSVGRTSGYTF
TGTGCCAGCAGCGTAGGTCGGACTAGTGGCTACACCTTC
>TRBD1|14|NA|TRBV10-3|TRBJ1-1
CAISSLDRGPEAFF
TGTGCCATCAGTTCCTTGGACAGGGGCCCTGAAGCTTTCTTT
>TRBD1|16|NA|TRBV6-5|TRBJ2-5
CASSYSEGALRETQYF
TGTGCCAGCAGTTACTCAGAGGGGGCCCTCCGAGAGACCCAGTACTTC
>TRBD2|18|NA|TRBV5-1|TRBJ2-1
CASSSKGAGGLRDNEQFF
TGCGCCAGCAGCTCCAAAGGAGCGGGGGGCCTGAGGGACAATGAGCAGTTCTTC
>TRBD2|13|NA|TRBV7-3|TRBJ2-7
CASSWGGIDEQYF
TGTGCCAGCAGCTGGGGGGGAATCGACGAGCAGTACTTC
>TRBD1|16|NA|TRBV7-9|TRBJ1-3
CASSLQGDYTGNTIYF
TGTGCCAGCAGCTTGCAGGGGGATTATACGGGAAACACCATATATTTT
>NA|15|NA|TRBV6-5|TRBJ2-1
CASSYGAGVYNEQFF
TGTGCCAGCAGTTACGGGGCAGGGGTCTACAATGAGCAGTTCTTC
>NA|13|few|TRBV25-1|TRBJ2-1
CASSVIAYNEQFF
TGTGCCAGCAGTGTCATAGCGTACAATGAGCAGTTCTTC
>NA|15|NA|TRBV7-9|TRBJ1-1
CASSFYRGANTEAFF
TGTGCCAGCAGCTTTTACCGGGGGGCGAACACTGAAGCTTTCTTT
>NA|15|NA|TRBV15|TRBJ2-6
CATASDRSGANVLTF
TGTGCCACAGCAAGCGACAGATCCGGGGCCAACGTCCTGACTTTC
>TRBD2|13|NA|TRBV27|TRBJ2-3
CATLGRATDTQYF
TGTGCCACCCTAGGGAGGGCCACAGATACGCAGTATTTT
>TRBD1|15|once|TRBV4-1|TRBJ1-1
CASSQGAGGGTEAFF
TGCGCCAGCAGCCAGGGGGCAGGGGGAGGAACTGAAGCTTTCTTT
>TRBD2|17|NA|TRBV19|TRBJ2-1
CASSIDPPGLANNEQFF
TGTGCCAGTAGTATAGATCCACCGGGACTAGCGAACAATGAGCAGTTCTTC
>NA|14|NA|TRBV9|TRBJ1-1
CASSEAGFNTEAFF
TGTGCCAGCAGCGAAGCAGGTTTTAACACTGAAGCTTTCTTT
>TRBD2|14|NA|TRBV27|TRBJ2-7
CASSLTSGEYEQYF
TGTGCCAGCAGTTTGACTAGCGGAGAATACGAGCAGTACTTC
>TRBD2|15|NA|TRBV30|TRBJ2-7
CAWGGLAGKRYEQYF
TGTGCCTGGGGAGGACTAGCGGGGAAAAGGTACGAGCAGTACTTC
>TRBD2|17|NA|TRBV28|TRBJ2-3
CASSPHSAGTTTDTQYF
TGTGCCAGCAGCCCTCATTCTGCGGGGACTACCACAGATACGCAGTATTTT
>NA|14|NA|TRBV4-1|TRBJ2-7
CASSPRQGSYEQYF
TGCGCCAGCAGCCCGAGACAAGGTTCCTACGAGCAGTACTTC
>TRBD1|15|few|TRBV7-2|TRBJ2-7
CASSLAAQGQYEQYF
TGTGCCAGCAGCTTAGCGGCACAGGGGCAGTACGAGCAGTACTTC
>TRBD2|14|NA|TRBV4-1|TRBJ2-1
CASSQGLGVNEQFF
TGCGCCAGCAGCCAGGGACTAGGTGTTAATGAGCAGTTCTTC
>NA|16|NA|TRBV7-9|TRBJ2-7
CASSQEAALGSYEQYF
TGTGCCAGCAGCCAAGAGGCAGCGCTAGGCTCCTACGAGCAGTACTTC
>TRBD1|15|NA|TRBV7-9|TRBJ2-7
CASSFSQGPVYEQYF
TGTGCCAGCAGCTTTTCACAGGGGCCGGTCTACGAGCAGTACTTC
>NA|13|NA|TRBV6-6|TRBJ1-5
CASSYRDNQPQHF
TGTGCCAGCAGTTACCGGGACAATCAGCCCCAGCATTTT
>TRBD1|17|NA|TRBV9|TRBJ2-3
CASSVGLGQALTDTQYF
TGTGCCAGCAGCGTAGGTCTCGGACAGGCCCTCACAGATACGCAGTATTTT
>NA|15|NA|TRBV5-6|TRBJ2-4
CASSRGILAKNIQYF
TGTGCCAGCAGCCGGGGGATCCTAGCCAAAAACATTCAGTACTTC
>TRBD1|13|few|TRBV30|TRBJ2-2
CAWTDRDTGELFF
TGTGCCTGGACCGACAGGGACACCGGGGAGCTGTTTTTT
>NA|15|NA|TRBV21-1|TRBJ2-7
CASSPAGGFSYEQYF
TGTGCCAGCAGCCCCGCCGGGGGTTTCTCCTACGAGCAGTACTTC